Below are 22 T cell receptor beta chains sequenced from a single sample in a study of T cell responses to AZD1222 COVID-19 vaccine. TCRdb's table, derived via immunoSEQ multiplex PCR, lists solely in-frame clones and lacks some. The sample has about 86,000 clones; more than 70% are singletons. Material: peripheral blood, obtained on day 0 of AZD1222 vaccination. These receptors were taken from an adult in good health.

The V gene is TRBV30, the J gene TRBJ1-3; the match to TRBD1 covers 8 bases. With V trimmed by 6 bases and J by 4 bases, 5 bases remained unmatched. The CDR3 covers 13 residues. Per the germline V gene, CDR1 is GTSNPN and CDR2 is SVGIG (reference sequence). The CDR3 coding sequence is TGTGCCTGCTCTGGACAGGGAGGAAACACCATATATTTT. Translated, it gives CACSGQGGNTIYF.

This clone was counted a single time. The chain links TRBV14 to TRBJ2-2; D is perhaps TRBD1 (5 bases). V was shortened by 1 base and J by 1 base, with 10 bases between the two germline ends. The germline V gene has CDR1 SGHDN and CDR2 FVKESK. This CDR3 has 16 residues. CDR3 in DNA: TGTGCCAGCAGCCAAGGTGGGGCGTTGAACACCGGGGAGCTGTTTTTT. Translation gives CASSQGGALNTGELFF. Using reference TRBV14 and TRBJ2-2 for the parts outside the CDR3, the full variable domain is EAGVTQFPSHSVIEKGQTVTLRCDPISGHDNLYWYRRVMGKEIKFLLHFVKESKQDESGMPNNRFLAERTGGTYSTLKVQPAELEDSGVYFCASSQGGALNTGELFFGEGSRLTVL.

J is TRBJ1-2 and V is TRBV6-1; possible D gene TRBD1, 5 bases. In germline, CDR1 is MNHNS, CDR2 SASEGT. Trimming stripped 0 bases from V and 5 bases from J, with 10 bases between. This CDR3 has 14 residues. The CDR3 is CASSEAVAGYGYTF. For the CDR3, the DNA is TGTGCCAGCAGTGAAGCAGTGGCAGGGTATGGCTACACCTTC.

The V gene is TRBV2, the J gene TRBJ1-2; D might be TRBD1 (5 bases). Per the germline V gene, CDR1 is SNHLY and CDR2 is FYNNEI. The CDR3 has 13 residues. Trimming stripped 7 bases from V and 6 bases from J, with 15 bases between. CDR3: CASKNQGFDGYTF. Written as DNA, the CDR3 is TGTGCCAGCAAAAACCAGGGTTTCGATGGCTACACCTTC. Full variable domain (outside the CDR3, taken from reference TRBV2 and TRBJ1-2): EPEVTQTPSHQVTQMGQEVILRCVPISNHLYFYWYRQILGQKVEFLVSFYNNEISEKSEIFDDQFSVERPDGSNFTLKIRSTKLEDSAMYFCASKNQGFDGYTFGSGTRLTVV.

The chain couples TRBV3-1 (or the pseudogene TRBV3-2) to TRBJ2-7; tentatively, D is TRBD1 (6 bases). Deletions cut 0 bases from V and 7 bases from J, with 13 bases between. The CDR3 has 14 residues. The germline gives CDR1 LGHDT, CDR2 YNNKEL (reference sequence). The CDR3 coding sequence is TGTGCCAGCAGCCAAGATACAGGGAGTCTAGAGCAGTACTTC. This gives the protein CASSQDTGSLEQYF.

The V and J genes are TRBV7-8 and TRBJ2-7, with D unresolved. This CDR3 region has 14 residues. Between the trimmed V and J ends, which lost 1 base and 4 bases, there was a span of 11 bases. Germline CDR1 and CDR2: SGHVS and FQNEAQ. DNA of the CDR3: TGTGCCAGCAGCTTAGTTTCCCACCTTTACGAGCAGTACTTC. This gives the protein CASSLVSHLYEQYF.

The chain links TRBV27 to TRBJ1-6; D ambiguous. CDR1 and CDR2 (germline): MNHEY, SMNVEV (reference sequence). V lost 1 base, J lost 12 bases, and 7 bases lay in between. The CDR3 is 12 amino acids. The CDR3 DNA reads TGTGCCAGCAGTTTATTGACGGGACCCCTCCACTTT. It is translated as CASSLLTGPLHF.

The rearrangement joins TRBV10-3 to TRBJ1-4, with D unclear. The CDR3 contains 13 residues. The germline V gene encodes CDR1 ENHRY and CDR2 SYGVKD. V lost 10 bases, J lost 4 bases, and 13 bases lay in between. The CDR3 DNA reads TGTGCCACGTCAGTGGGTGTTAATGAAAAACTGTTTTTT. As protein: CATSVGVNEKLFF.

The chain uses TRBV7-8 and TRBJ2-3; D remains unclear. This CDR3 comprises 15 residues. The germline V and J ends were trimmed by 4 bases and 0 bases, with 11 bases remaining between them. Germline V gene data show CDR1 as SGHVS and CDR2 as FQNEAQ. The CDR3 spells CASSSWTTSTDTQYF. CDR3 sequence (DNA): TGTGCCAGCAGCTCCTGGACCACTAGCACAGATACGCAGTATTTT.

The chain links TRBV10-3 to TRBJ2-7; TRBD1 might be the D (5 bases). CDR3 length: 18 amino acids. Germline CDR1 reads ENHRY; CDR2 reads SYGVKD. Deletions cut 0 bases from V and 3 bases from J, with 21 bases between. For the CDR3, the DNA is TGTGCCATCAGTGAGTCCGGCGGATCACCTCCTAGGGGCTACGAGCAGTACTTC. This codes for CAISESGGSPPRGYEQYF.

The V gene is TRBV11-2, the J gene TRBJ2-7; 8 bases match TRBD2. CDR1 SGHAT and CDR2 FQNNGV come from the germline V gene. J lost 5 bases, V lost 5 bases, and 14 bases had no gene match. The CDR3 has 16 residues. The CDR3 coding sequence is TGTGCCAGCAGCCTCCGGTTAGCGGGATTAATCGACGAGCAGTACTTC. Encoded protein: CASSLRLAGLIDEQYF.

V gene TRBV9 combines with J gene TRBJ2-1, with a tentative D call TRBD1 (6 bases). V lost 3 bases and J lost 0, with 16 bases in between. CDR1 is SGDLS and CDR2 is YYNGEE in the germline V gene. This CDR3 has 17 amino acids. The CDR3 reads CASSEPVGHSSYNEQFF. CDR3 DNA sequence: TGTGCCAGCAGCGAGCCTGTGGGACACAGCTCCTACAATGAGCAGTTCTTC.

The chain links TRBV20-1 to TRBJ2-5; D remains ambiguous. The CDR3 runs to 15 residues. Germline loops: CDR1 DFQATT, CDR2 SNEGSKA (reference sequence). V gave up 3 bases and J gave up 2 bases, with 16 bases separating them. The CDR3 bases are TGCAGTGCTAGTAAGCTAGGCCGCTATCAAGAGACCCAGTACTTC. Translating it yields CSASKLGRYQETQYF.

The chain combines TRBV5-4 with TRBJ2-2; 10 nucleotides match TRBD2. With V trimmed by 0 bases and J by 4 bases, 0 bases remained unmatched. The CDR3 length is 15 residues. The germline V gene has CDR1 SGHNT and CDR2 YYREEE (reference sequence). The CDR3 here is CASSLGLAGTGELFF. The CDR3 nucleotides are TGTGCCAGCAGCTTGGGACTAGCGGGCACCGGGGAGCTGTTTTTT.

CDR3 sequence reads: CASSRLVDVGWDTIGEQYF. The CDR3 DNA reads as TGTGCCAGCAGCCGACTTGTTGATGTGGGTTGGGACACAATAGGGGAGCAGTACTTC. The chain links TRBV5-4 to TRBJ2-7; maybe TRBD1 (6 bases). The CDR3 spans 19 residues. The germline V gene has CDR1 SGHNT and CDR2 YYREEE (reference sequence). Trimming took 4 bases from V and 7 from J, leaving 33 bases between them.

The chain links TRBV24-1 to TRBJ2-5, with TRBD1 matching 7 bases. Unmatched junction bases numbered 9, after V lost 3 bases and J lost 3 bases. CDR3 length: 16 amino acids. Germline CDR1 and CDR2: KGHDR and SFDVKD. The CDR3 loop reads CATSDPRGNDKETQYF. CDR3 DNA: TGTGCCACCAGTGATCCCAGGGGGAATGACAAAGAGACCCAGTACTTC.

The chain links TRBV4-1 to TRBJ2-1; 8 positions agree with TRBD2. Germline V gene sequence: CDR1 MGHRA, CDR2 YSYEKL. V dropped 4 bases and J dropped 0; count of bases not matched to a gene: 11. This CDR3 spans 18 amino acids. CDR3: CASSRDAGGVSSYNEQFF. In DNA form, the CDR3 reads TGCGCCAGCAGCCGGGATGCGGGAGGTGTTAGCTCCTACAATGAGCAGTTCTTC.

The chain has TRBV27 and TRBJ1-2; 7 bases are a match to TRBD1. The germline gives CDR1 MNHEY, CDR2 SMNVEV (reference sequence). This CDR3 has 15 amino acids. V trimming: 6 bases; J trimming: 0 bases; junction bases outside the gene matches: 7. This CDR3 is CASSDTGASNYGYTF. CDR3 bases: TGTGCCAGCAGCGATACAGGGGCCTCTAACTATGGCTACACCTTC.

The genes are TRBV19 and TRBJ1-3; D not certain. The V end lost 2 bases, the J end lost 0 bases, and 8 bases lay between the germline ends. This CDR3 is 15 amino acids long. CDR1 and CDR2 (germline): LNHDA, SQIVND (reference sequence). The chain's CDR3 is CASSISAVSGNTIYF. The CDR3 DNA reads TGTGCCAGTAGTATATCGGCGGTCTCTGGAAACACCATATATTTT. Filled out from reference TRBV19 and TRBJ1-3, the complete variable domain reads DGGITQSPKYLFRKEGQNVTLSCEQNLNHDAMYWYRQDPGQGLRLIYYSQIVNDFQKGDIAEGYSVSREKKESFPLTVTSAQKNPTAFYLCASSISAVSGNTIYFGEGSWLTVV.

The rearrangement uses TRBV7-2 and TRBJ1-1, with a weak D call TRBD1 (5 bases). The germline gives CDR1 SGHTA, CDR2 FQGNSA. The length of the CDR3 is 16 residues. Trimming left V 2 bases short and J 0 bases short, with 13 bases between. CDR3 bases: TGTGCCAGCAGCTTATTGGGGGATACAATGAACACTGAAGCTTTCTTT. Translation: CASSLLGDTMNTEAFF.

This chain links TRBV19 with TRBJ1-1; D is uncertain. This CDR3 is built from 13 residues. CDR1 and CDR2 from the germline V gene are LNHDA and SQIVND (reference sequence). Trimming cost V 7 bases and J 5 bases, with 14 bases left between them. CDR3 DNA: TGTGCCAGTACACTAGATGGTTCGACTGAAGCTTTCTTT. Its protein is CASTLDGSTEAFF. The full variable domain, in which reference TRBV19 and TRBJ1-1 provide the parts outside the CDR3, is DGGITQSPKYLFRKEGQNVTLSCEQNLNHDAMYWYRQDPGQGLRLIYYSQIVNDFQKGDIAEGYSVSREKKESFPLTVTSAQKNPTAFYLCASTLDGSTEAFFGQGTRLTVV.

The chain couples TRBV7-8 to TRBJ1-2; a weak D match, TRBD1 (6 bases). CDR1 and CDR2 from the germline V gene are SGHVS and FQNEAQ. Deletions cut 5 bases from V and 8 bases from J, with 15 bases between. There are 13 residues in the CDR3. The CDR3, as DNA: TGTGCCAGCAGCGGAACAGGGATCGGAGGCTACACCTTC. The encoded protein is CASSGTGIGGYTF.